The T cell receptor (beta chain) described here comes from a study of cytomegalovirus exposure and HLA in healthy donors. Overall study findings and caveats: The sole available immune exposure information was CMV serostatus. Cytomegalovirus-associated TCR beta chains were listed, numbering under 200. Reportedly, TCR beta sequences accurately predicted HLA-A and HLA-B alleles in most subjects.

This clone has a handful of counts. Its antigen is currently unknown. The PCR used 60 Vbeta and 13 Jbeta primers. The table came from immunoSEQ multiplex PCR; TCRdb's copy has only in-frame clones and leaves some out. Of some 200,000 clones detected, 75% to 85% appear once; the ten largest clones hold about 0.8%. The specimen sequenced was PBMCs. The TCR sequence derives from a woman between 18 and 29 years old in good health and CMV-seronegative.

CDR3 bases: TGTGCCAGCAGTCCGGGACTTACCCGAGGGGAAAAACTGTTTTTT. Its translation is CASSPGLTRGEKLFF. J is TRBJ1-4 and V is TRBV6-6; D possibly corresponds to TRBD1 (5 bases). Per germline, CDR1 MNHNY and CDR2 SVGAGI (reference sequence). The CDR3 contains 15 residues. The ends were cut back, 5 bases at V and 8 bases at J, with 18 bases in the middle.